This T cell receptor (beta chain) was identified in a study of shared clonotypes between healthy human individuals. Findings of the study overall: Sampling included only blood; tissue repertoires likely differ. Non-shared clonotypes were found to have lower generation probabilities than the clonotypes that were shared by all four of the sorted-subset donors.

CD8 cells regarded as naive lacked CD45RO, were positively chosen for CCR7, and omitted terminally differentiated effector memory CD45RA+ cells. As to this clone: Its target is not known.

As originally analysed: Junction-only immunoSEQ sequences carried no quality scores, so filtering differed. Only in-frame clones appear in the TCRdb table, and some are missing; sequencing was by immunoSEQ multiplex PCR. V, J and clone size are those of that table, while D and trimming were read from the DNA. The repertoire holds around 2,000,000 clones, with around 93% as singletons. This CDR3 has 19 residues. Germline CDR1 reads SEHNR; CDR2 reads FQNEAQ (reference sequence). V lost 5 bases to trimming and J lost 3 bases; unmatched junction nucleotides: 12. V is TRBV7-9 and J is TRBJ2-1; 14 bases are a match to TRBD2. Sequencing was carried out using naive CD8+ T cells from PBMCs. The receptor comes from a man between 18 and 29 years old in good health. Some clones in this sample may be carry-over from other donors' samples. The CDR3, as DNA: TGTGCCAGCAGCCGATCCCCGGGACTAGCGGGAGATATCTACAATGAGCAGTTCTTC. Translation gives CASSRSPGLAGDIYNEQFF.